This T cell receptor beta chain derives from a study of blood T cell repertoires in COVID-19. Study information: COVID-19 samples, acute and convalescent, were from the United States, Italy and Spain. T cells, B-cell-depleted T cells, or PBMCs supplied cDNA or gDNA.

Trimming removed 6 bases from V and 5 bases from J; junction bases left unmatched: 12. The germline gives CDR1 SGHDT, CDR2 YYEEEE. The CDR3 runs 15 residues. Original methodology: Amplification of reference gene primers provided the estimated nucleated cell counts. Sequencing was performed with immunoSEQ multiplex PCR; in TCRdb, only in-frame clones are kept and a portion is missing. That table furnishes V, J and clone size, whereas the DNA furnished D and trimming. The sample comprises around 120,000 clones, 87% of which are singletons, and just under 30% rests with the top ten. The source of this sequence is a woman aged 70-85 years with acute or convalescent COVID-19. The gene calls are TRBV5-6 and TRBJ2-5; 8 positions match TRBD2. The sequencing input was peripheral blood. The CDR3 DNA reads TGTGCCAGCACCATACCGGGACTAGTCCGGGAGACCCAGTACTTC. As protein: CASTIPGLVRETQYF.